The clone carrying this T cell receptor (beta chain) was seen ten or more times. Its antigen is as yet unknown. The read halts 3 residues ahead of the CDR3 end, with the missing end drawn from the germline J gene. This sample was taken from a study of T cell clonality in common variable immunodeficiency. The CDR3 consists of 21 residues. J lost 5 bases, V lost 3 bases, and 20 bases had no gene match. CDR1 and CDR2 from the germline V gene are LGHNA and YNFKEQ. Study-wide results and limits: Repertoire-complication correlations in CVID were limited by patient heterogeneity.

Clones were sequenced by immunoSEQ multiplex PCR, and TCRdb holds only the in-frame ones, with some missing. The profile covers about 42,000 clones, none occurring a single time. Sample: peripheral blood mononuclear cells. This TCR came from a person aged 18-69 years in good health. This chain joins TRBV4-2 and TRBJ2-3, with 13 positions matching TRBD2. The sequenced part of the CDR3 DNA is TGTGCCAGCAGCCACTACCGGGACAGGGAGACTAGCGGGAGGATCAGAGATACG. Translated: CASSHYRDRETSGRIRDT. The whole CDR3 sequence is CASSHYRDRETSGRIRDTQYF.